Listed here are 19 T cell receptor beta chains from one sample, sequenced in a study of beta chain features in type 1 diabetes. The investigators reverse transcribed all of the isolated RNA, so they sequenced expressed TCRB transcripts. Produced via immunoSEQ multiplex PCR; TCRdb's table is partial and in-frame only. The data contain 300,000 to 350,000 clones, 7.5% to 9% of them singletons. Material: central memory CD4+ T cells from blood. These receptor sequences come from a woman aged 18-29 years in good health.

Many counts were recorded for this clone. The chain carries TRBV28 and TRBJ1-5, with D tentatively TRBD1 (5 bases). Germline values: CDR1 MDHEN, CDR2 SYDVKM. The V and J ends lost 7 bases and 7 bases respectively, with 14 bases between them. The CDR3 consists of 13 residues. CDR3 nucleotide sequence: TGTGCCAGCACGGGGGGTATGAGGCAGCCCCAGCATTTT. Residues: CASTGGMRQPQHF.

This clone was seen only a few times. The V gene is TRBV11-2, the J gene TRBJ2-3, with a weak D call TRBD2 (5 bases). CDR3 size: 12 residues. Germline CDR1 reads SGHAT; CDR2 reads FQNNGV. V was clipped by 8 bases and J by 5 bases, with 11 bases between them. The CDR3 sequence: CASGRGRDTQYF. The CDR3 DNA sequence: TGTGCCAGCGGACGAGGGCGAGATACGCAGTATTTT.

The chain recombines TRBV19 with TRBJ2-3; tentatively, D is TRBD2 (6 bases). This CDR3 contains 13 residues. Per germline, CDR1 LNHDA and CDR2 SQIVND (reference sequence). V shed 6 bases and J shed 4 bases, with 11 bases lying between them. In DNA, the CDR3 is TGTGCCAGTAGCGGGAGACATGCAGATACGCAGTATTTT. Translated: CASSGRHADTQYF.

The CDR3 DNA follows: TGTGCCAGCAGTTTATCGCGTAATTCGTACGAGCAGTACTTC. Its protein is CASSLSRNSYEQYF. J is TRBJ2-7 and V is TRBV27; no clear D. Germline CDR1 and CDR2: MNHEY and SMNVEV (reference sequence). V dropped 0 bases and J dropped 4 bases, with 10 bases sitting between them. The CDR3 sequence is 14 residues long.

The chain employs TRBV29-1 and TRBJ2-7, with D perhaps given as TRBD1 or TRBD2 (6 bases each). V was shortened by 4 bases and J by 0 bases, with 10 bases between the two germline ends. The germline CDR1 and CDR2 sequences are SQVTM and ANQGSEA. The CDR3 is 13 residues long. CDR3 sequence reads: CSVGRGTSYEQYF. The CDR3 nucleotides read TGCAGCGTTGGGAGGGGGACCTCCTACGAGCAGTACTTC.

This clone was seen a handful of times. The chain is built from TRBV5-6 and TRBJ2-3; D gene uncertain. Trimming stripped 3 bases from V and 2 bases from J, with 13 bases between. The germline V gene encodes CDR1 SGHDT and CDR2 YYEEEE. CDR3 length equals 15 residues. The DNA of the CDR3 is TGTGCCAGCAGCTCGACTCGTACTTACACAGATACGCAGTATTTT. Residues: CASSSTRTYTDTQYF. Looking up the rest from reference TRBV5-6 and TRBJ2-3 gives the full variable domain: DAGVTQSPTHLIKTRGQQVTLRCSPKSGHDTVSWYQQALGQGPQFIFQYYEEEERQRGNFPDRFSGHQFPNYSSELNVNALLLGDSALYLCASSSTRTYTDTQYFGPGTRLTVL.

This clone has just a few counts. The gene calls are TRBV5-1 and TRBJ2-1; TRBD2 might be the D (5 bases). The germline V gene encodes CDR1 SGHRS and CDR2 YFSETQ. V dropped 1 base and J dropped 2 bases, with 10 bases sitting between them. CDR3 length: 15 amino acids. This CDR3 reads CASSLIGEPYNEQFF. Here the CDR3 DNA reads TGCGCCAGCAGCTTGATCGGGGAACCCTACAATGAGCAGTTCTTC.

This clone was counted ten times or more. The chain links TRBV12-5 to TRBJ2-5; D is perhaps TRBD1 or TRBD2 (5 bases each). Germline loops: CDR1 LGHNT, CDR2 FRNRAP. This CDR3 region has 12 residues. V lost 5 bases and J lost 5, with 9 bases in between. CDR3 DNA sequence: TGTGCTAGTGGTATAGGGGAGGAGACCCAGTACTTC. Translated, it gives CASGIGEETQYF.

This sequence joins TRBV6-5 and TRBJ1-5; 8 nucleotides line up with TRBD1. V trimming: 6 bases; J trimming: 3 bases; junction bases outside the gene matches: 7. This CDR3 contains 15 residues. In germline, CDR1 is MNHEY, CDR2 SVGAGI. The CDR3 DNA follows: TGTGCCAGCAGGATGGACAGGGCGCCCAATCAGCCCCAGCATTTT. Protein: CASRMDRAPNQPQHF.

This clone was observed a handful of times. The gene calls are TRBV10-3 and TRBJ2-5; 7 nucleotides agree with TRBD1. The V segment lost 6 bases and the J segment 1 base; nucleotides outside the gene matches: 2. The CDR3 extends over 13 amino acids. Germline CDR1 and CDR2: ENHRY and SYGVKD. DNA for the CDR3: TGTGCCATCAGGGGGACAGCCCAAGAGACCCAGTACTTC. Its protein is CAIRGTAQETQYF.

This clone occurred a few times. CDR3 in amino acids: CASSLAKLATSGSPDTQYF. As DNA, the CDR3 is TGTGCCAGCAGCTTAGCGAAATTGGCGACTAGCGGGAGCCCAGATACGCAGTATTTT. The chain has TRBV7-2 and TRBJ2-3; 12 bases match TRBD2. The CDR3 extends over 19 amino acids. The V segment lost 0 bases and the J segment 4 bases; nucleotides outside the gene matches: 11. Germline V gene data show CDR1 as SGHTA and CDR2 as FQGNSA.

This rearrangement joins TRBV9 to TRBJ2-5; D remains unclear. Germline CDR1 SGDLS, CDR2 YYNGEE. The CDR3 contains 13 residues. Trimming cost V 4 bases and J 4 bases, with 11 bases left between them. In DNA, the CDR3 is TGTGCCAGCAGCTCGATCCCAGGAGAGACCCAGTACTTC. Amino acids: CASSSIPGETQYF.

The chain recombines TRBV9 with TRBJ2-1; D is uncertain. There are 15 residues in the CDR3. Germline CDR1 SGDLS, CDR2 YYNGEE. V lost 0 bases and J lost 4, with 11 bases in between. The CDR3 loop reads CASSVESAQYNEQFF. The DNA of the CDR3 is TGTGCCAGCAGCGTAGAAAGCGCACAATACAATGAGCAGTTCTTC.

This clone was seen a few times. This chain joins TRBV18 and TRBJ2-7; 7 positions agree with TRBD1. The CDR3 loop spans 13 amino acids. V lost 5 bases, J lost 5 bases, and 6 bases stayed unmatched. Germline V gene lookup returns CDR1 KGHSH and CDR2 LQKENI. The CDR3 bases are TGTGCCAGCTCAGACAGGGTTGGGGACGAGCAGTACTTC. The encoded protein is CASSDRVGDEQYF.

There are a few counts of this clone. The chain is built from TRBV28 and TRBJ2-7, with 10 bases that match TRBD1. Trimming took 6 bases from V and 6 from J; bases not matched to a gene: 11. CDR1 and CDR2 from the germline V gene are MDHEN and SYDVKM. The CDR3 is 15 residues long. In DNA, the CDR3 is TGTGCCAGCAGGCCCGGGACAGGGGTGGAGGGCGAGCAGTACTTC. Translating gives CASRPGTGVEGEQYF.

This clone was observed a handful of times. The chain has TRBV2 and TRBJ2-1; 9 bases match TRBD1. Germline V gene data show CDR1 as SNHLY and CDR2 as FYNNEI. The V segment lost 4 bases and the J segment 3 bases; nucleotides outside the gene matches: 4. The CDR3 consists of 15 residues. The CDR3 spells CASSGQGGNYNEQFF. The CDR3 bases are TGTGCCAGCAGTGGACAGGGGGGAAACTACAATGAGCAGTTCTTC.

The rearrangement uses TRBV19 and TRBJ2-1; TRBD2 matches at 10 bases. Germline-derived CDR1 and CDR2 are LNHDA and SQIVND (reference sequence). The length of the CDR3 is 14 residues. The V gene end was trimmed by 5 bases and the J gene end by 7 bases; junction bases not matched to a gene: 5. CDR3 DNA: TGTGCCAGTAGTGGTGGACTAGCGGAAAATGAGCAGTTCTTC. Translation gives CASSGGLAENEQFF.

This clone was observed a handful of times. The chain employs TRBV5-6 and TRBJ2-3, with 8 bases matching TRBD2. Germline V gene data show CDR1 as SGHDT and CDR2 as YYEEEE. The V segment lost 4 bases and the J segment 2 bases; nucleotides outside the gene matches: 3. This CDR3 spans 14 amino acids. CDR3 sequence reads: CASSRGLATDTQYF. The CDR3 bases are TGTGCCAGCAGCCGAGGACTAGCCACAGATACGCAGTATTTT.

The chain recombines TRBV15 with TRBJ2-5; D not certain. The CDR3 loop spans 14 amino acids. Germline V gene sequence: CDR1 LNHNV, CDR2 YYDKDF (reference sequence). With 1 base removed from V and 4 bases from J, the gap between germline ends came to 10 bases. CDR3 bases: TGTGCCACCAGCAGAGCTGGGATCCGAGAGACCCAGTACTTC. This sequence encodes CATSRAGIRETQYF.